This is a list of T cell receptor beta chains from one sample in a study of T cell responses to AZD1222 COVID-19 vaccine. This table comes from immunoSEQ multiplex PCR, and its TCRdb copy is limited to in-frame clones, with some not included. The table shows around 100,000 clones, with 91% occurring only once. This specimen was peripheral blood, taken on day 0 of AZD1222 vaccination. Receptors were obtained from an adult in good health. Both conserved end residues are trimmed from each CDR3. The order of the fields is J gene, V gene, CDR3 protein.

j_call: TRBJ2-7; v_call: TRBV5-1; cdr3_aa: ASSLWGPEEQY
j_call: TRBJ1-5; v_call: TRBV2; cdr3_aa: ASSRQGVSNQPQH
j_call: TRBJ1-1; v_call: TRBV27; cdr3_aa: ASSNAAGGLLSEAF
j_call: TRBJ1-6; v_call: TRBV19; cdr3_aa: ASSGLSYNSPLH
j_call: TRBJ2-5; v_call: TRBV11-1; cdr3_aa: ASSLVGGRRETQY
j_call: TRBJ2-2; v_call: TRBV10-2; cdr3_aa: ASSDGTSGRTGELF
j_call: TRBJ2-2; v_call: TRBV28; cdr3_aa: ASSFPAMGRGRRNTGELF
j_call: TRBJ2-7; v_call: TRBV2; cdr3_aa: ASTWDRPSEQY
j_call: TRBJ1-2; v_call: TRBV5-1; cdr3_aa: ASAGRNYGYT
j_call: TRBJ2-3; v_call: TRBV27; cdr3_aa: ASSLSLVTDTQY
j_call: TRBJ2-5; v_call: TRBV29-1; cdr3_aa: SVRLGYKGETQY
j_call: TRBJ2-1; v_call: TRBV5-1; cdr3_aa: ASSLVVGYEQF
j_call: TRBJ2-7; v_call: TRBV21-1; cdr3_aa: ASFDSRPYEQY
j_call: TRBJ1-3; v_call: TRBV10-3; cdr3_aa: AISSLPAGQSGNTIY
j_call: TRBJ2-7; v_call: TRBV5-4; cdr3_aa: ASSLDAIYEQY
j_call: TRBJ2-7; v_call: TRBV28; cdr3_aa: ASSFQAGGLYEQY
j_call: TRBJ2-7; v_call: TRBV7-2; cdr3_aa: ASSSGGDKIEQY
j_call: TRBJ2-1; v_call: TRBV5-1; cdr3_aa: ASSLAGAYNEQF
j_call: TRBJ1-4; v_call: TRBV5-4; cdr3_aa: ASSSRTTPNEKLF
j_call: TRBJ2-1; v_call: TRBV7-6; cdr3_aa: ASSLRTSAGDEQF
j_call: TRBJ1-2; v_call: TRBV6-2/TRBV6-3; cdr3_aa: ASNPGRGQAFDRRIYGYT
j_call: TRBJ1-5; v_call: TRBV21-1; cdr3_aa: ASSNSDYSNQPQH